One T cell receptor (beta chain) is described in this entry. The CDR3 has 13 amino acids. Germline values: CDR1 SGHVS, CDR2 FQNEAQ. The germline V and J ends were trimmed by 5 bases and 4 bases, with 11 bases remaining between them. Recruited during active infection, patients (from Seattle) were subsequently followed longitudinally. This specimen comes from a study of blood T cell repertoires in COVID-19. At the level of the study: Sample material is recorded as cDNA or gDNA derived from T cells, B-cell-depleted T cells, or PBMCs.

Profiling relied on immunoSEQ multiplex PCR, and the TCRdb table lists in-frame clones only, not all of them. The sample carries 200,000 to 250,000 clones, approximately 85% recorded once. The chain employs TRBV7-8 and TRBJ1-1; a possible D gene is TRBD1 (5 bases). The sample comprised peripheral blood. The sequence was collected from a woman in her seventies with COVID-19, enrolled during active disease. CDR3 sequence (DNA): TGTGCCAGCAGCGCCAGGGTTTCCACTGAAGCTTTCTTT. Residues: CASSARVSTEAFF.